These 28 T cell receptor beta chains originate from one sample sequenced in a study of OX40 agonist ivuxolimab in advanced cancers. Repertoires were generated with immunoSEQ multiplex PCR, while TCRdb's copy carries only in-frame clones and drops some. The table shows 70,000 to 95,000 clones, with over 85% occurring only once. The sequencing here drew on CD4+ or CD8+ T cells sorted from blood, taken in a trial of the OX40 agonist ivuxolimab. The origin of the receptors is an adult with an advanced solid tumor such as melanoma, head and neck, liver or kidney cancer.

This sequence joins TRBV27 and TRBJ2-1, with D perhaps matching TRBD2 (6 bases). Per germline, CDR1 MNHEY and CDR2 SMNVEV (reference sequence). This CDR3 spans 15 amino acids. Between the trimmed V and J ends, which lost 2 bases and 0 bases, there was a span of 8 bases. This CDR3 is CASSLGGSSYNEQFF. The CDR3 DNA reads TGTGCCAGCAGTTTAGGGGGGAGCTCCTACAATGAGCAGTTCTTC.

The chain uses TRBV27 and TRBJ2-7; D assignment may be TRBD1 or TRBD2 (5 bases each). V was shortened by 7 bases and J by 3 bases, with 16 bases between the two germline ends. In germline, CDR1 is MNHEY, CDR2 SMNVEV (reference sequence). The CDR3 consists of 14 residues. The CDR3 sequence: CASNQGGFGYEQYF. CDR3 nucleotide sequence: TGTGCCAGCAACCAGGGCGGGTTTGGCTACGAGCAGTACTTC.

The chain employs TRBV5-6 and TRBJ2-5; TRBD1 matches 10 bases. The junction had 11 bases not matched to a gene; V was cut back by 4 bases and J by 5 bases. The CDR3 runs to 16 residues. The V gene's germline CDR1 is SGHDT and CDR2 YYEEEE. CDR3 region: CASSQDRGLPQETQYF. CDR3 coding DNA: TGTGCCAGCAGCCAAGACAGGGGGCTACCCCAGGAGACCCAGTACTTC. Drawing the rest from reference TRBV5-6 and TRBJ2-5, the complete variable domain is DAGVTQSPTHLIKTRGQQVTLRCSPKSGHDTVSWYQQALGQGPQFIFQYYEEEERQRGNFPDRFSGHQFPNYSSELNVNALLLGDSALYLCASSQDRGLPQETQYFGPGTRLLVL.

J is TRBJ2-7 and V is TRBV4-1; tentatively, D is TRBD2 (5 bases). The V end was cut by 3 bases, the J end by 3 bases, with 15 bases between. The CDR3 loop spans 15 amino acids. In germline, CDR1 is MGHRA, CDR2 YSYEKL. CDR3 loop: CASSQEVAAHYEQYF. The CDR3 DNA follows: TGCGCCAGCAGCCAGGAGGTGGCAGCCCACTACGAGCAGTACTTC.

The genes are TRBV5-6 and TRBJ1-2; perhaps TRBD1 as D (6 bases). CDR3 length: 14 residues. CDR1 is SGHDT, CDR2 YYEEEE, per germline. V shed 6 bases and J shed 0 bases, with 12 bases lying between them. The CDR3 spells CASNLGGANYGYTF. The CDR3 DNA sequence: TGTGCCAGCAATCTAGGGGGAGCTAACTATGGCTACACCTTC. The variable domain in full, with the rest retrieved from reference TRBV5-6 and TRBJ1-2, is DAGVTQSPTHLIKTRGQQVTLRCSPKSGHDTVSWYQQALGQGPQFIFQYYEEEERQRGNFPDRFSGHQFPNYSSELNVNALLLGDSALYLCASNLGGANYGYTFGSGTRLTVV.

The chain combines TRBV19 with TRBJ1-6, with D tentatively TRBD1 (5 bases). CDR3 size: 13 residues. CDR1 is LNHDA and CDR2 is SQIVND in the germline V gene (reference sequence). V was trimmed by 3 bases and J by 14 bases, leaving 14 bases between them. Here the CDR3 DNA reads TGTGCCAGTAGTATCAGCCCGGCGGACACCCTCCACTTT. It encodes CASSISPADTLHF.

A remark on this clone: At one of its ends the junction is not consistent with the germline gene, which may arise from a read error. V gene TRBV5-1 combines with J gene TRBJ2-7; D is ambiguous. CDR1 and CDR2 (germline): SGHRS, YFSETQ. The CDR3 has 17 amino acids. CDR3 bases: TGCACCAGCAGCTTGGATGGAATCCCGGGCCCGCGCTACGAGCAGTACTTC. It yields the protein CTSSLDGIPGPRYEQYF.

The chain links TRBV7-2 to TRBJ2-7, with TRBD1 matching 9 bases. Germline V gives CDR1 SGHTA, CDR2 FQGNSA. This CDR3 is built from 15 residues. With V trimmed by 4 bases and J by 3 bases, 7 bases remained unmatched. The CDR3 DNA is TGTGCCAGCAGCTCTCGGGACAGGGATTTCTACGAGCAGTACTTC. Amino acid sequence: CASSSRDRDFYEQYF.

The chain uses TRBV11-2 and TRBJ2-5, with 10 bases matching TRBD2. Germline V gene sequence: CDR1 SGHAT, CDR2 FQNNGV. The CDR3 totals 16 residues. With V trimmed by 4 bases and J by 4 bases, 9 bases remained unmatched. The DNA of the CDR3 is TGTGCCAGCAGCTCCGGGACTAGCGTCTGGGGAGAGACCCAGTACTTC. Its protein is CASSSGTSVWGETQYF. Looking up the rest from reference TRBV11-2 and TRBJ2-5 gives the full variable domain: EAGVAQSPRYKIIEKRQSVAFWCNPISGHATLYWYQQILGQGPKLLIQFQNNGVVDDSQLPKDRFSAERLKGVDSTLKIQPAKLEDSAVYLCASSSGTSVWGETQYFGPGTRLLVL.

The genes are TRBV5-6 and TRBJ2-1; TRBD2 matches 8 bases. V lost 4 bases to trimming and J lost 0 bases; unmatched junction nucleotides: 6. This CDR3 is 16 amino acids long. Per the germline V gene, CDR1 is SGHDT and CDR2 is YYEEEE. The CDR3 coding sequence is TGTGCCAGCAGCCGTCCGACTAGCGACTCCTACAATGAGCAGTTCTTC. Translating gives CASSRPTSDSYNEQFF.

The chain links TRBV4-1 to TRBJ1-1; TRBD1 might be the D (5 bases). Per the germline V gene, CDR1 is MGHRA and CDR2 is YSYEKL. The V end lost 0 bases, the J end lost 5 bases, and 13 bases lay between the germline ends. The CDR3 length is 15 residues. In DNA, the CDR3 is TGCGCCAGCAGCCAAGATTCCACGGGGGGGACTGAAGCTTTCTTT. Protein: CASSQDSTGGTEAFF.

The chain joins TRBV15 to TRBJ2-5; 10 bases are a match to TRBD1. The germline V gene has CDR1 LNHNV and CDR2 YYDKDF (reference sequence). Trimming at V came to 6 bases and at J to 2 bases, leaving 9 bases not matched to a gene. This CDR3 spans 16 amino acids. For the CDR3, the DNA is TGTGCCACCAGTGTAGACAGGGGGCGGGAACAAGAGACCCAGTACTTC. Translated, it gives CATSVDRGREQETQYF.

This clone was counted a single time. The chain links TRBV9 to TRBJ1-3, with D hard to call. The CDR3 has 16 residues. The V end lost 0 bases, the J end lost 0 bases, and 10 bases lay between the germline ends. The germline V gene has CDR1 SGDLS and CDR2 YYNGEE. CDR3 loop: CASSVDPAVSGNTIYF. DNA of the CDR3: TGTGCCAGCAGCGTAGACCCGGCAGTCTCTGGAAACACCATATATTTT.

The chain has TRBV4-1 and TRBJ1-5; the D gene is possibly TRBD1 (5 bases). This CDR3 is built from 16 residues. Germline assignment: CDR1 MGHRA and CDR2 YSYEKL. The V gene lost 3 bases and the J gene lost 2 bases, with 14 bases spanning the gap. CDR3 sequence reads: CASSHGKGLGNQPQHF. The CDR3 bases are TGCGCCAGCAGCCACGGGAAGGGGCTGGGCAATCAGCCCCAGCATTTT.

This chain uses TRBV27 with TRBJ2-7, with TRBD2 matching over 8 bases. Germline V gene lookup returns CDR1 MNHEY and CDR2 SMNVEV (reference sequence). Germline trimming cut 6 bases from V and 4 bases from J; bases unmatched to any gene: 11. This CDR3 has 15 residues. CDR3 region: CASSPGGSGSYEQYF. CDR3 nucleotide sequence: TGTGCCAGCAGCCCCGGGGGGAGCGGGAGTTACGAGCAGTACTTC.

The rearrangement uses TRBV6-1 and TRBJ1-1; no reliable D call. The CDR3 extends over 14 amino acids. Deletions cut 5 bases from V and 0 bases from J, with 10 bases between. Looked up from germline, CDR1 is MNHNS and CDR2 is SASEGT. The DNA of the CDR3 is TGTGCCAGCAGTCCCGGAGGGTTGAACACTGAAGCTTTCTTT. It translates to CASSPGGLNTEAFF.

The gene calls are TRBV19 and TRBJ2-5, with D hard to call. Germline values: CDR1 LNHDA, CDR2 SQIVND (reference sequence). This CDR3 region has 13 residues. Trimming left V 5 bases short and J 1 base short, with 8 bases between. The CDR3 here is CASSVPSQETQYF. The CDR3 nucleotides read TGTGCCAGTAGTGTGCCTAGCCAAGAGACCCAGTACTTC. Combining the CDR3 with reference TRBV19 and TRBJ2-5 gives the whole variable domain DGGITQSPKYLFRKEGQNVTLSCEQNLNHDAMYWYRQDPGQGLRLIYYSQIVNDFQKGDIAEGYSVSREKKESFPLTVTSAQKNPTAFYLCASSVPSQETQYFGPGTRLLVL.

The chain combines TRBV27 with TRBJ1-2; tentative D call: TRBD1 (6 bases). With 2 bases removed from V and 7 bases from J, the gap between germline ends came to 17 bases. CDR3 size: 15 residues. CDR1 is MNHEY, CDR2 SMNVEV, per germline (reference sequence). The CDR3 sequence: CASSLQGGRILGYTF. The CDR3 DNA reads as TGTGCCAGCAGTTTACAAGGGGGGCGCATACTTGGCTACACCTTC.

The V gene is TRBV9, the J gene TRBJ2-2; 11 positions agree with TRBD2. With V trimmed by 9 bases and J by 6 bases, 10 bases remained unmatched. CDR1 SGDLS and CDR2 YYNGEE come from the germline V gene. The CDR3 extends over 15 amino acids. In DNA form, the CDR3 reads TGTGCCACCGGAACCCCTAGCGGGAGGTCCGGGGAGCTGTTTTTT. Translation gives CATGTPSGRSGELFF.

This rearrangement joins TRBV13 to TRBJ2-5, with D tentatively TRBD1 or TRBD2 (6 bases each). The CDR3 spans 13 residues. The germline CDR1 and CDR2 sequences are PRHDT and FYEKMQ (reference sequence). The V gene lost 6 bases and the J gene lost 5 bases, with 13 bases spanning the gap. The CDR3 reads CASSPGARETQYF. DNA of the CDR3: TGTGCCAGCAGTCCGGGGGCAAGGGAGACCCAGTACTTC.

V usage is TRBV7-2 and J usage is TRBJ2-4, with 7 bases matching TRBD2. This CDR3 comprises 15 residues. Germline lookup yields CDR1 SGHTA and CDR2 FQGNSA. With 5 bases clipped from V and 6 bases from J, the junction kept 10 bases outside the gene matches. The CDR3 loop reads CASSPGRAPGNIQYF. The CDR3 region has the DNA TGTGCCAGCAGCCCAGGGAGGGCACCTGGAAACATTCAGTACTTC.

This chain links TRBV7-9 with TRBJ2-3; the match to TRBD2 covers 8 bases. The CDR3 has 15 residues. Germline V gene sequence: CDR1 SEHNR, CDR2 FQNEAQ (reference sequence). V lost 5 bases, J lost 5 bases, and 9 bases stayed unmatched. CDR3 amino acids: CASSPREGRGDTQYF. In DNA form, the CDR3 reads TGTGCCAGCAGCCCCCGGGAGGGGAGGGGAGATACGCAGTATTTT.

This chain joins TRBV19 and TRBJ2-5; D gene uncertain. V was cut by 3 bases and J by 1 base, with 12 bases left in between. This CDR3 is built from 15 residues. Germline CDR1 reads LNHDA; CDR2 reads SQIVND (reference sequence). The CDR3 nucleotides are TGTGCCAGTAGTATGGGGTACTGGGTCCAAGAGACCCAGTACTTC. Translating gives CASSMGYWVQETQYF.

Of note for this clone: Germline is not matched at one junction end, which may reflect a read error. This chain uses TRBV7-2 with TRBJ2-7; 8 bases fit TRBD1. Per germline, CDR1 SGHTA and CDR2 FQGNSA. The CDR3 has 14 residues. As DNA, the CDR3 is TGTGCCAGCAGCCTAGGACAGGGCGGCTACAAGCAGTACTTC. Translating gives CASSLGQGGYKQYF.

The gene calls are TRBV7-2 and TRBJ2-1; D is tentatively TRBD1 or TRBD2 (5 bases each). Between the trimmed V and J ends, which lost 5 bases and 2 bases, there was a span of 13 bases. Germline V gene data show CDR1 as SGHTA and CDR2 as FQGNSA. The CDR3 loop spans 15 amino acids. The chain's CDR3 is CASSRPGRAYNEQFF. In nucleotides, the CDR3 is TGTGCCAGCAGCCGACCAGGGCGGGCCTACAATGAGCAGTTCTTC.

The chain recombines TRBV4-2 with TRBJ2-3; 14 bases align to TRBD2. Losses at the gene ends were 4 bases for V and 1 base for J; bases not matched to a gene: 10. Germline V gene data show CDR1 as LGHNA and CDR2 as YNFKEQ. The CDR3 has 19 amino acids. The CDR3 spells CASSLPTSGRAMGTDTQYF. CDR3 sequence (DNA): TGTGCCAGCAGCCTCCCGACTAGCGGGAGGGCAATGGGCACAGATACGCAGTATTTT.

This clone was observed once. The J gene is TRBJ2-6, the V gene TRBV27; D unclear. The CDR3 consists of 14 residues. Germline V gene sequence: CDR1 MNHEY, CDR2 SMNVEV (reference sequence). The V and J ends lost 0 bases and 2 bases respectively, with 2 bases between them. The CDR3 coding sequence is TGTGCCAGCAGTTTATCGACTGGGGCCAACGTCCTGACTTTC. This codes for CASSLSTGANVLTF.

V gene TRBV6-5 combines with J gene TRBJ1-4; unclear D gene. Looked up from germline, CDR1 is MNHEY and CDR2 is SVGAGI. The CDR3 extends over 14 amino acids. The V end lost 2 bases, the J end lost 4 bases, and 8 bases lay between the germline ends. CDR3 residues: CASSYGQNNEKLFF. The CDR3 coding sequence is TGTGCCAGCAGTTACGGTCAGAATAATGAAAAACTGTTTTTT.